These 24 T cell receptor beta chains share one sample of origin, sequenced in a study of T cells after yellow fever vaccination. TCRdb reprocessed the 5' RACE reads with MiXCR, giving one entry per CDR3 protein. The sample has some 260,000 distinct CDR3 sequences, about 5.2% seen once. Sequences were derived from CD4+ T cells sorted from PBMCs, sampled on the day of the yellow fever booster vaccination. The source is a man aged 18-30 years who received the YFV17D yellow fever vaccine.

The chain has TRBV5-1 and TRBJ2-3; 8 bases are shared with TRBD2. The length of the CDR3 is 15 residues. Germline V gene sequence: CDR1 SGHRS, CDR2 YFSETQ. J gave up 5 bases and V 4 bases, and 9 bases lay outside the gene matches. The CDR3 protein is CASSDGTSEVDTQYF. In nucleotides, the CDR3 is TGCGCCAGCAGCGACGGGACTAGTGAGGTAGATACGCAGTATTTT.

This clonotype was seen many times. The CDR3 loop is CASSSSGTQYF. CDR3 nucleotide sequence: TGTGCCAGCAGCAGCTCTGGGACCCAGTACTTC. The chain combines TRBV7-8 with TRBJ2-5; D not resolved. Trimming pared 5 bases from V and 7 bases from J, leaving 8 bases between. The CDR3 consists of 11 residues. Germline CDR1 is SGHVS and CDR2 is FQNEAQ.

There are many counts of this clonotype. J is TRBJ2-7 and V is TRBV18; 9 bases map to TRBD1. With V trimmed by 5 bases and J by 2 bases, 4 bases remained unmatched. The CDR3 has 14 amino acids. Germline V gene data show CDR1 as KGHSH and CDR2 as LQKENI. DNA of the CDR3: TGTGCCAGCTCAAACAGGGGGCCCCCCTACGAGCAGTACTTC. Its translation: CASSNRGPPYEQYF.

This clonotype came up many times. CDR3 protein: CASSFTGVVSGNTIYF. As DNA, the CDR3 is TGTGCCAGCAGCTTTACAGGGGTCGTGTCTGGAAACACCATATATTTT. The J gene is TRBJ1-3, the V gene TRBV7-2; 7 bases agree with TRBD1. This CDR3 contains 16 residues. Germline V gene data show CDR1 as SGHTA and CDR2 as FQGNSA. The trim removed 3 bases at V and 1 base at J, leaving 6 bases unmatched.

This clonotype showed up many times. The chain recombines TRBV4-2 with TRBJ1-5; D is ambiguous. The length of the CDR3 is 17 residues. V lost 0 bases and J 2 bases, leaving 14 bases between the germline ends. The germline V gene has CDR1 LGHNA and CDR2 YNFKEQ. The CDR3 is CASSQDPGQAGNQPQHF. CDR3 in DNA: TGTGCCAGCAGCCAAGATCCGGGTCAGGCAGGCAATCAGCCCCAGCATTTT.

The rearrangement links TRBV5-8 to TRBJ2-3; D is perhaps TRBD2 (6 bases). CDR1 and CDR2 (germline): SGHTS, YDEGEE. The CDR3 totals 14 residues. The V and J ends lost 3 bases and 0 bases respectively, with 8 bases between them. The CDR3 here is CASSSGVSTDTQYF. The DNA for the CDR3 is TGTGCCAGCAGCTCGGGGGTTAGCACAGATACGCAGTATTTT.

The CDR3 nucleotides are TGTGCCATCAGCGGGACAGGGGCGAATCAGCCCCAGCATTTT. It codes for CAISGTGANQPQHF. V is TRBV10-3 and J is TRBJ1-5; 10 bases are shared with TRBD1. V lost 6 bases, J lost 4 bases, and 3 bases stayed unmatched. This CDR3 has 14 amino acids. Germline loops: CDR1 ENHRY, CDR2 SYGVKD.

The chain has TRBV20-1 and TRBJ1-1; TRBD1 is a possible D gene (5 bases). Trimming stripped 0 bases from V and 3 bases from J, with 11 bases between. CDR3 size: 14 residues. Germline CDR1 reads DFQATT; CDR2 reads SNEGSKA (reference sequence). CDR3 nucleotide sequence: TGCAGTGCTAGAGACAGGGTTGGGTACACTGAAGCTTTCTTT. Translated, it gives CSARDRVGYTEAFF.

This clonotype was detected only a few times. This chain joins TRBV24-1 and TRBJ2-1; 7 bases fit TRBD2. CDR1 and CDR2 from the germline V gene are KGHDR and SFDVKD. V gave up 2 bases and J gave up 6 bases; unmatched junction bases: 6. The CDR3 consists of 15 residues. The CDR3 here is CATSDWGGGRNEQFF. The CDR3 DNA follows: TGTGCCACCAGTGATTGGGGGGGAGGACGCAATGAGCAGTTCTTC.

This sequence joins TRBV7-3 and TRBJ2-1; D unclear. V shed 2 bases and J shed 8 bases, with 7 bases lying between them. The germline V gene encodes CDR1 SGHTA and CDR2 FQGTGA. This CDR3 spans 12 amino acids. The CDR3 region is CASSLGIDEQFF. CDR3 in DNA: TGTGCCAGCAGCTTAGGTATCGATGAGCAGTTCTTC. Supplemented by reference TRBV7-3 and TRBJ2-1, the full variable domain reads GAGVSQTPSNKVTEKGKYVELRCDPISGHTALYWYRQSLGQGPEFLIYFQGTGAADDSGLPNDRFFAVRPEGSVSTLKIQRTERGDSAVYLCASSLGIDEQFFGPGTRLTVL.

The chain carries TRBV7-2 and TRBJ1-3; the D is unclear. In germline, CDR1 is SGHTA, CDR2 FQGNSA. CDR3 length equals 14 residues. The V gene lost 5 bases and the J gene lost 5 bases, with 13 bases spanning the gap. This CDR3 reads CASSPPDPRNTIYF. The DNA for the CDR3 is TGTGCCAGCAGCCCCCCCGACCCTCGAAACACCATATATTTT.

The chain joins TRBV5-1 to TRBJ1-4; possible D gene TRBD1, 5 bases. CDR3 length equals 14 residues. Trimming took off 3 bases at V and 6 bases at J, with 12 bases between the two ends. The germline V gene has CDR1 SGHRS and CDR2 YFSETQ. This CDR3 is CASSWGSGDEKLFF. The CDR3 coding sequence is TGCGCCAGCAGCTGGGGGTCGGGCGATGAAAAACTGTTTTTT.

There are many counts of this clonotype. V gene TRBV6-6 combines with J gene TRBJ2-5, with 8 bases that match TRBD2. The CDR3 totals 15 residues. The J segment lost 3 bases and the V segment lost 5 bases, leaving 8 bases of the junction unmatched. CDR1 and CDR2 (germline): MNHNY, SVGAGI (reference sequence). The CDR3 loop is CASSGIGLAKETQYF. As DNA, the CDR3 is TGTGCCAGCAGTGGTATAGGACTAGCAAAAGAGACCCAGTACTTC.

For this clonotype: Compared with germline, one end of the junction differs, possibly owing to a read error. The chain employs TRBV6-5 and TRBJ2-5; D may be TRBD2 (6 bases). Germline CDR1 MNHEY, CDR2 SVGAGI. The length of the CDR3 is 14 residues. The CDR3 nucleotides are TGTGCCAGCAGTATTGTAGGGACTCAAGAGTCCCAGTACTTC. Translating it yields CASSIVGTQESQYF.

In its sample, this clonotype was seen a few times. The chain is built from TRBV11-2 and TRBJ2-1, with 11 bases identical to TRBD2. Per germline, CDR1 SGHAT and CDR2 FQNNGV. This CDR3 spans 17 amino acids. V was pared by 5 bases and J by 5 bases, with 11 bases of the junction left unmatched. The CDR3 spells CASSPRWGTSGDNEQFF. CDR3 in DNA: TGTGCCAGCAGCCCTCGGTGGGGGACTAGCGGAGACAATGAGCAGTTCTTC.

This clonotype showed up just a few times. This chain links TRBV6-6 with TRBJ2-5; no clear D gene. Per germline, CDR1 MNHNY and CDR2 SVGAGI (reference sequence). The CDR3 is 12 amino acids. Trimming took 7 bases from V and 1 from J, leaving 7 bases between them. CDR3 sequence (DNA): TGTGCCAGCACCGGGCCCCAAGAGACCCAGTACTTC. This encodes CASTGPQETQYF.

This clonotype has at least ten counts. In nucleotides, the CDR3 is TGTGCCAGCAGCTTATCTAGCGGGGGTTATAGCACAGATACGCAGTATTTT. It codes for CASSLSSGGYSTDTQYF. The rearrangement uses TRBV7-2 and TRBJ2-3, with 10 nucleotides matching TRBD2. The ends lost 2 bases at V and 0 bases at J; junction bases unmatched: 5. Germline V CDR1 and CDR2: SGHTA, FQGNSA. The CDR3 runs 17 residues.

This clonotype was counted between two and nine times. The chain employs TRBV7-2 and TRBJ1-1; D not resolved. The CDR3 runs to 13 residues. The V and J ends lost 5 bases and 6 bases respectively, with 13 bases between them. CDR1 SGHTA and CDR2 FQGNSA come from the germline V gene. The CDR3 loop is CASSLHGWAEAFF. CDR3 nucleotide sequence: TGTGCCAGCAGCCTACACGGATGGGCTGAAGCTTTCTTT.

This clonotype was detected only a few times. The V and J genes are TRBV12-3 or TRBV12-4 and TRBJ1-2; D gene ambiguous. The CDR3 is 15 residues long. Trimming pared 0 bases from V and 4 bases from J, leaving 12 bases between. The CDR3 here is CASSLASSKIYGYTF. CDR3 coding DNA: TGTGCCAGCAGTTTAGCGTCCAGTAAAATCTATGGCTACACCTTC.

V gene TRBV5-1 combines with J gene TRBJ2-1; 10 bases are shared with TRBD2. With 4 bases clipped from V and 7 bases from J, the junction kept 5 bases outside the gene matches. The CDR3 is 14 amino acids. Germline V gene data show CDR1 as SGHRS and CDR2 as YFSETQ. CDR3 region: CASSDLSGGNEQFF. CDR3 nucleotide sequence: TGCGCCAGCAGCGACCTTAGCGGGGGGAATGAGCAGTTCTTC.

This clonotype was picked up many times. The chain is built from TRBV7-2 and TRBJ2-1, with 13 positions matching TRBD2. CDR3 size: 18 residues. In germline, CDR1 is SGHTA, CDR2 FQGNSA. J lost 2 bases, V lost 4 bases, and 8 bases had no gene match. The CDR3 DNA reads TGTGCCAGCAGCTCCCTTGGGACTAGCGGGGTAACCTACAATGAGCAGTTCTTC. Its protein is CASSSLGTSGVTYNEQFF.

Only a few counts were recorded for this clonotype. The chain carries TRBV20-1 and TRBJ1-2; no clear D. V was shortened by 5 bases and J by 2 bases, with 12 bases between the two germline ends. Germline lookup yields CDR1 DFQATT and CDR2 SNEGSKA (reference sequence). This CDR3 spans 13 amino acids. CDR3 DNA sequence: TGCAGTGCTTTACAAGGGTCGAACTATGGCTACACCTTC. It is translated as CSALQGSNYGYTF.

The table lists this clonotype with many counts. V usage is TRBV20-1 and J usage is TRBJ1-6, with D tentatively TRBD1 (5 bases). The CDR3 is 13 residues long. Trimming removed 6 bases from V and 7 bases from J, with 13 bases in between. CDR1 DFQATT and CDR2 SNEGSKA come from the germline V gene (reference sequence). This CDR3 reads CSARGRGNSPLHF. CDR3 DNA sequence: TGCAGTGCAAGGGGAAGGGGCAATTCACCCCTCCACTTT.

This clonotype was seen a handful of times. The V gene is TRBV12-5, the J gene TRBJ1-1; TRBD1 matches at 8 bases. The CDR3 totals 16 residues. V trimming: 5 bases; J trimming: 5 bases; junction bases outside the gene matches: 13. Germline V gene lookup returns CDR1 LGHNT and CDR2 FRNRAP. The CDR3 nucleotides read TGTGCTAGTGGTCGACCCCAGGGGGCCCTGGGGACTGAAGCTTTCTTT. It specifies CASGRPQGALGTEAFF.